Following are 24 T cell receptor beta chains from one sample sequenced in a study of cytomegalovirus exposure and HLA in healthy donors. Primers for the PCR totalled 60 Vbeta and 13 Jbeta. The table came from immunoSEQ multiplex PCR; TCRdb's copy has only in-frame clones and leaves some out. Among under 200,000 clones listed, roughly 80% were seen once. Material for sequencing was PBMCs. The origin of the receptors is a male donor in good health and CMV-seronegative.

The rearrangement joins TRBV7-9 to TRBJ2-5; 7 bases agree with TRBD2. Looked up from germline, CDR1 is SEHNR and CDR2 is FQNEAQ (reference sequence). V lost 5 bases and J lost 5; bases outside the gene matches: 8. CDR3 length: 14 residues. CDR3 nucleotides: TGTGCCAGCAGCCCCAGGACTAGTTGGGAGACCCAGTACTTC. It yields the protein CASSPRTSWETQYF.

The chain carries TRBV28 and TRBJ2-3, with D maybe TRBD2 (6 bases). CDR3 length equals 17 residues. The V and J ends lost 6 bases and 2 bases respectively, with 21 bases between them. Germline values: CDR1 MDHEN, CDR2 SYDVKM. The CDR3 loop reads CASSPFWRRGVTDTQYF. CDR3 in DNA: TGTGCCAGCAGCCCTTTCTGGAGGCGGGGTGTCACAGATACGCAGTATTTT.

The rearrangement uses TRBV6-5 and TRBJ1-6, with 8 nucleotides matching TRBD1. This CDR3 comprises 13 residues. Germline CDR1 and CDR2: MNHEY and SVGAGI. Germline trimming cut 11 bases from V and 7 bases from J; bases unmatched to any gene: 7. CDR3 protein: CAGGTGPNSPLHF. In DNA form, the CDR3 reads TGTGCCGGGGGGACAGGCCCAAATTCACCCCTCCACTTT.

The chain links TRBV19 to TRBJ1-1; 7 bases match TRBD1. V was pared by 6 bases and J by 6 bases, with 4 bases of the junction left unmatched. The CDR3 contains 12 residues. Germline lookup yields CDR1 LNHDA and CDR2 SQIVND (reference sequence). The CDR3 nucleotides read TGTGCCAGTAGGGGACAGCGTCCTGAAGCTTTCTTT. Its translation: CASRGQRPEAFF. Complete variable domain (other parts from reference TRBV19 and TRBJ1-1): DGGITQSPKYLFRKEGQNVTLSCEQNLNHDAMYWYRQDPGQGLRLIYYSQIVNDFQKGDIAEGYSVSREKKESFPLTVTSAQKNPTAFYLCASRGQRPEAFFGQGTRLTVV.

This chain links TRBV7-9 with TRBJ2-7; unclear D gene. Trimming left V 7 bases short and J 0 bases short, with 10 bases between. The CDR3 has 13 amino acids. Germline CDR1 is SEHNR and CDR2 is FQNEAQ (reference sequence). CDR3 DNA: TGTGCCAGCACCAGTCCGTTCTCCTACGAGCAGTACTTC. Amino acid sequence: CASTSPFSYEQYF.

CDR3 loop: CASTLTSGGSGGDTQYF. The CDR3 DNA reads as TGCGCCAGCACCCTGACTAGCGGGGGATCTGGGGGAGATACGCAGTATTTT. The chain joins TRBV5-1 to TRBJ2-3, with TRBD2 identical over 12 bases. Per germline, CDR1 SGHRS and CDR2 YFSETQ. This CDR3 has 17 residues. Trimming cost V 6 bases and J 5 bases; bases outside gene matches: 13.

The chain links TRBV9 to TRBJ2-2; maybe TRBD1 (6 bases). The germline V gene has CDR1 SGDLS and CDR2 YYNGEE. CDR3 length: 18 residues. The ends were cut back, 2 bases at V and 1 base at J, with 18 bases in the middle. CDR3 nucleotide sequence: TGTGCCAGCAGCGTTCCCCGGGAAGGGGGAGTGAACACCGGGGAGCTGTTTTTT. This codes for CASSVPREGGVNTGELFF.

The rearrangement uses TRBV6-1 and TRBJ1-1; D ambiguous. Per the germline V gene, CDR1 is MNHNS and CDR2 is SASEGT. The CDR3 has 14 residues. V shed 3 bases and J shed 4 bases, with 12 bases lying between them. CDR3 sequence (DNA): TGTGCCAGCAGTGAGTTGGGTGGCGGCACTGAAGCTTTCTTT. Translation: CASSELGGGTEAFF.

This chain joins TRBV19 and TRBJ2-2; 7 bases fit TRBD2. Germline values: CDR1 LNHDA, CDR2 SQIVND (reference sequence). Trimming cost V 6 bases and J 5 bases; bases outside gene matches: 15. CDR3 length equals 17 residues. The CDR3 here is CASSQLRTRGITGELFF. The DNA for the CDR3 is TGTGCCAGTAGCCAACTCCGGACGCGGGGGATTACCGGGGAGCTGTTTTTT. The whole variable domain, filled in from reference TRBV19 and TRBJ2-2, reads DGGITQSPKYLFRKEGQNVTLSCEQNLNHDAMYWYRQDPGQGLRLIYYSQIVNDFQKGDIAEGYSVSREKKESFPLTVTSAQKNPTAFYLCASSQLRTRGITGELFFGEGSRLTVL.

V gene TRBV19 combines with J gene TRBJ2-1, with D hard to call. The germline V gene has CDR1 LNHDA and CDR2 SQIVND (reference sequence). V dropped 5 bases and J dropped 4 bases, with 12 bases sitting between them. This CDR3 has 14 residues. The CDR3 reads CASSGMSTYNEQFF. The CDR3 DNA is TGTGCCAGTAGTGGTATGTCAACATACAATGAGCAGTTCTTC.

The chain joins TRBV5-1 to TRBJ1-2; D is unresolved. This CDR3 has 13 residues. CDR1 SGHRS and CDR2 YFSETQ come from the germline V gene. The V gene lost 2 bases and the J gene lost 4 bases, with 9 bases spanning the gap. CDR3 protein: CASSFEGGYGYTF. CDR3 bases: TGCGCCAGCAGCTTTGAGGGTGGCTATGGCTACACCTTC.

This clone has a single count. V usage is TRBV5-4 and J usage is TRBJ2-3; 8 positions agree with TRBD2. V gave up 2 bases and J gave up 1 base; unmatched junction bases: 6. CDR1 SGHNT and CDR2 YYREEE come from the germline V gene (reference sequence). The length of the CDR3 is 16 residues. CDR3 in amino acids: CASSLDSGVGTDTQYF. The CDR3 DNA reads TGTGCCAGCAGCTTAGATAGCGGGGTCGGCACAGATACGCAGTATTTT.

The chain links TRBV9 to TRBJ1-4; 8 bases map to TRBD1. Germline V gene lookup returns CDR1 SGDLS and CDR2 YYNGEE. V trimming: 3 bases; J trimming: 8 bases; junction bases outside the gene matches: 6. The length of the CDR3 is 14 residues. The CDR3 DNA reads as TGTGCCAGCAGCGGAGACAGGGGCGGCGAAAAACTGTTTTTT. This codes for CASSGDRGGEKLFF.

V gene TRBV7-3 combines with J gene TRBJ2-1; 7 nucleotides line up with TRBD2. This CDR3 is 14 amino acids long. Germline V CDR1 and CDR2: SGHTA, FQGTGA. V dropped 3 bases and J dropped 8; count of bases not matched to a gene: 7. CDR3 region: CASSLNSGSYEQFF. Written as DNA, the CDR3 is TGTGCCAGCAGCTTGAATAGCGGGTCCTATGAGCAGTTCTTC. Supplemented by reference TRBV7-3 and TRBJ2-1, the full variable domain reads GAGVSQTPSNKVTEKGKYVELRCDPISGHTALYWYRQSLGQGPEFLIYFQGTGAADDSGLPNDRFFAVRPEGSVSTLKIQRTERGDSAVYLCASSLNSGSYEQFFGPGTRLTVL.

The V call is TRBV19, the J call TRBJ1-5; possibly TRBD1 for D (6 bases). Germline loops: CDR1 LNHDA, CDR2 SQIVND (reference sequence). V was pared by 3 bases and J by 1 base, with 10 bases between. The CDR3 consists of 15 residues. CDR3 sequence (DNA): TGTGCCAGTAGTATCCGGACAGCAAGCAATCAGCCCCAGCATTTT. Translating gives CASSIRTASNQPQHF.

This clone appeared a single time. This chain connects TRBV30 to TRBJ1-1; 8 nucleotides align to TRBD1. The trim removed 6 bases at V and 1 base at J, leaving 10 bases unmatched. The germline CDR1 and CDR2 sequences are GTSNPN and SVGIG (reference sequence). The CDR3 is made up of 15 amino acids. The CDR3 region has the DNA TGTGCCTGCAGAGCCTTTGACAGGGGGAACACTGAAGCTTTCTTT. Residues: CACRAFDRGNTEAFF.

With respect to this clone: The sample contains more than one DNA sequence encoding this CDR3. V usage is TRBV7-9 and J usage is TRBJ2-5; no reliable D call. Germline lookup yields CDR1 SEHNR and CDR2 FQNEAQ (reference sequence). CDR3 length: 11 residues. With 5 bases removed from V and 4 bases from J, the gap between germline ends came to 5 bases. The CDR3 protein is CASSPGETQYF. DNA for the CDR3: TGTGCCAGCAGCCCCGGAGAGACCCAGTACTTC.

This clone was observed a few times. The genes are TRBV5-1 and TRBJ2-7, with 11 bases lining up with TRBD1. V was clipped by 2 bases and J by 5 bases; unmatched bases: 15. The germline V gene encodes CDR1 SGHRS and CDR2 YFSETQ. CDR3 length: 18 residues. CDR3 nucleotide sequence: TGCGCCAGCAGCTTCTTGGGGGCCGGGACAGGGGGTTACCACGAGCAGTACTTC. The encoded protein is CASSFLGAGTGGYHEQYF.

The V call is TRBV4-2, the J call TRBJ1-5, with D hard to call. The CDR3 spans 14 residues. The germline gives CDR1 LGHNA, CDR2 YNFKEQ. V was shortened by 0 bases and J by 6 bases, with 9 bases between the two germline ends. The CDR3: CASSQDGGSQPQHF. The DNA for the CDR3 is TGTGCCAGCAGCCAAGATGGAGGGAGTCAGCCCCAGCATTTT.

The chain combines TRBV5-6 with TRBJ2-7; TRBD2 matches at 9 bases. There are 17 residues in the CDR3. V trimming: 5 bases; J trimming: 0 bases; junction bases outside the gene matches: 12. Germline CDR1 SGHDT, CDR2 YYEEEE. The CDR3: CASRNLGLARNSYEQYF. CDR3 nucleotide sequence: TGTGCCAGCAGAAACTTAGGACTAGCGAGGAACTCCTACGAGCAGTACTTC.

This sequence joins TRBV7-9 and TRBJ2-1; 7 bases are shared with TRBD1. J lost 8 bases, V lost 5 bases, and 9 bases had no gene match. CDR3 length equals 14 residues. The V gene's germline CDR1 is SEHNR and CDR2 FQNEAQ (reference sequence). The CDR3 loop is CASSLGTVVDEQFF. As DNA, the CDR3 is TGTGCCAGCAGCCTTGGGACAGTAGTGGATGAGCAGTTCTTC.

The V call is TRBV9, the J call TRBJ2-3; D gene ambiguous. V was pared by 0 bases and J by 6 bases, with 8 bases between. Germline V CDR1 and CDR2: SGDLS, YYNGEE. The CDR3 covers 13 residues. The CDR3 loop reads CASSVVSSDTQYF. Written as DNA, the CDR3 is TGTGCCAGCAGCGTAGTTAGCTCTGATACGCAGTATTTT.

CDR3: CASSLRSGNQPQHF. CDR3 bases: TGTGCCAGCAGTTTACGCAGTGGCAATCAGCCCCAGCATTTT. This chain connects TRBV28 to TRBJ1-5, with D hard to call. The CDR3 spans 14 residues. V gave up 2 bases and J gave up 2 bases, with 7 bases separating them. CDR1 is MDHEN and CDR2 is SYDVKM in the germline V gene.

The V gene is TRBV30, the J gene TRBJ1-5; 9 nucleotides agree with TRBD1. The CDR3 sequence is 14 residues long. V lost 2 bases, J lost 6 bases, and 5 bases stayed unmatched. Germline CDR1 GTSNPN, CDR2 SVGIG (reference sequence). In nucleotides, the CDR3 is TGTGCCTGGAGTTATGGACAGGGGAGTCAGCCCCAGCATTTT. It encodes CAWSYGQGSQPQHF.